This T cell receptor beta chain was retrieved from a study of control samples from healthy donors and cancer patients. Germline V CDR1 and CDR2: SGHKS, YYEKEE (reference sequence). V was clipped by 4 bases and J by 0 bases; unmatched bases: 7. This CDR3 has 17 residues. Clones were sequenced by immunoSEQ multiplex PCR, and TCRdb holds only the in-frame ones, with some missing. The data contain 80,000 to 100,000 clones, around three quarters of them singletons. The TCR originated in a woman aged 25 to 39 in good health. This chain links TRBV5-5 with TRBJ2-7; 13 bases agree with TRBD2. The material sequenced was blood. CDR3 residues: CASSPRLAGGGSYEQYF. The CDR3 DNA reads TGTGCCAGCAGCCCACGACTAGCGGGGGGAGGCTCCTACGAGCAGTACTTC.